This is a list of T cell receptor beta chains from one sample in a study of T cells in Graves' hyperthyroidism and ophthalmopathy. TCRdb re-analysed the multiplex PCR reads in MiXCR, keeping a single row per CDR3 protein. Of hundreds of thousands of distinct CDR3 sequences listed, roughly 37% were seen once; the top ten hold 8% to 9%. Sequenced material: blood. These receptor sequences come from a man aged 18 to 30 with Graves' hyperthyroidism. CDR3s include the opening cysteine and the closing phenylalanine or tryptophan. The D gene is left open where the match is weak. Expanded clones are given a class, and other clones once, few, many or no size at all.

TRBJ2-7,many,NA,TRBV7-2,TGTGCCAGCAGCTTAGCCCTGACAACCTACGAGCAGTACTTC,CASSLALTTYEQYF
TRBJ1-5,NA,NA,TRBV7-6,TGTGCCAGCAGCCCACCGACCGGCAATCAGCCCCAGCATTTT,CASSPPTGNQPQHF
TRBJ1-4,many,NA,TRBV29-1,TGCAGCGTTGAAGATCTAGGTGGGGAGGAAAAACTGTTTTTT,CSVEDLGGEEKLFF
TRBJ2-5,few,TRBD2,TRBV6-5,TGTGCCACCTCTGGGACTAGCGGACCCCAAGAGACCCAGTACTTC,CATSGTSGPQETQYF
TRBJ2-7,few,TRBD1,TRBV2,TGTGCCAGCAGCCAACTAGGGACAGCCTACGAGCAGTACTTC,CASSQLGTAYEQYF
TRBJ1-1,NA,TRBD1,TRBV25-1,TGTGCCCTCGATACAGGGGCCCCGCTCACTGAAGCTTTCTTT,CALDTGAPLTEAFF
TRBJ2-2,once,TRBD2,TRBV6-4,TGTGCCAGCAGTGACACGTCGGGGGGAACCGGGGAGCTGTTTTTT,CASSDTSGGTGELFF
TRBJ1-5,few,NA,TRBV7-2,TGTGCCAGCAGCTCTCTGAGTTATAGCAATCAGCCCCAGCATTTT,CASSSLSYSNQPQHF
TRBJ1-5,NA,NA,TRBV10-3,TGTGCCAGCAGTGAAAGGGGAATGGGCAATCAGCCCCAGCATTTT,CASSERGMGNQPQHF
TRBJ2-7,many,TRBD1,TRBV7-8,TGTGCCAGCAGCTTAGCTGGGACAGGGGGCGAGCAGTACTTC,CASSLAGTGGEQYF
TRBJ2-7,NA,NA,TRBV7-8,TGTGCCAGCAGTTCCTGGACGGAAACCTACGAGCAGTACTTC,CASSSWTETYEQYF
TRBJ2-7,NA,TRBD1,TRBV11-2,TGTGCCAGCAGCTGGGGGACAGTCGAGCAGTACTTC,CASSWGTVEQYF
TRBJ1-6,many,NA,TRBV7-9,TGTGCCAGCAGCTTGTCTAGAGCCCTCCACTTT,CASSLSRALHF
TRBJ1-1,few,NA,TRBV4-1,TGCGCCAGCAGCCAAGGGGCCCAGGGTGGGACTGAAGCTTTCTTT,CASSQGAQGGTEAFF
TRBJ2-5,many,TRBD1,TRBV4-1,TGCGCCAGCAGCCAAGAGGGGGACAGGGACGAGACCCAGTACTTC,CASSQEGDRDETQYF
TRBJ1-1,NA,NA,TRBV10-2,TGCGCCAGCAGTGCTGCAGTGAACACTGAAGCTTTCTTT,CASSAAVNTEAFF
TRBJ1-3,once,TRBD1,TRBV10-3,TGTGCCACCAGTAGAGCACAGGGGTCTGGAAACACCATATATTTT,CATSRAQGSGNTIYF
TRBJ1-1,many,NA,TRBV12-3/TRBV12-4,TGTGCCAGCAGTTTAGCGCCGGGACAGAACACTGAAGCTTTCTTT,CASSLAPGQNTEAFF
TRBJ2-5,many,NA,TRBV19,TGTGCCAGTAGTATGCGTCTAGCGGAGACCCAGTACTTC,CASSMRLAETQYF
TRBJ1-1,NA,NA,TRBV10-3,TGTGCCATCAGTGAGTCGGCAGGGGAGAGTGAAGCTTTCTTT,CAISESAGESEAFF
TRBJ1-5,NA,NA,TRBV11-2,TGTGCCAGCAGCTTAGGGTGGACAGACAATCAGCCCCAGCATTTT,CASSLGWTDNQPQHF
TRBJ1-6,many,TRBD1,TRBV10-3,TGTGCCAGTACAGGGGCTCTCTCCTATAATTCACCCCTCCACTTT,CASTGALSYNSPLHF
TRBJ2-5,NA,TRBD2,TRBV14,TGTGCCAGCAGCCAAGATCCGCTGGGACTAGCGGGGGCGAGGGAGACCCAGTACTTC,CASSQDPLGLAGARETQYF
TRBJ1-1,many,NA,TRBV25-1,TGTGCCAGCAGTACTCCAGCGAACACTGAAGCTTTCTTT,CASSTPANTEAFF
TRBJ1-3,many,NA,TRBV2,TGTGCCAGCAGTGATCCGGCAGACTCTGGAAACACCATATATTTT,CASSDPADSGNTIYF
TRBJ1-3,once,NA,TRBV25-1,TGTGCCAGCTCGGACCCACAAGCGCCTGGAAACACCATATATTTT,CASSDPQAPGNTIYF
TRBJ1-2,few,NA,TRBV7-9,TGTGCCAGCAGCCTGCTTCAAGCTAACTATGGCTACACCTTC,CASSLLQANYGYTF
TRBJ1-1,once,NA,TRBV4-1,TGCGCCAGCAGCCAAGATATTTGGGAAGGAGGGTTAATGAACACTGAAGCTTTCTTT,CASSQDIWEGGLMNTEAFF
TRBJ1-1,many,TRBD1,TRBV5-1,TGCGCCAGCAGCTATAATACAGGGGGCACTGAAGCTTTCTTT,CASSYNTGGTEAFF
TRBJ1-2,NA,NA,TRBV10-3,TGTGCCATCAGTGAAGGGGGGGGCGCGGGCTATGGCTACACCTTC,CAISEGGGAGYGYTF
TRBJ1-1,NA,TRBD1,TRBV7-2,TGTGCCAGCAGCTCCGGGACAGGGGTCCGTAACACTGAAGCTTTCTTT,CASSSGTGVRNTEAFF
TRBJ2-7,NA,NA,TRBV7-8,TGTGCCAGCAGGACAGGAATCATTTACGAGCAGTACTTC,CASRTGIIYEQYF
TRBJ1-3,many,NA,TRBV9,TGTGCCAGCGGCTCGGGGGGAAACACCATATATTTT,CASGSGGNTIYF
TRBJ1-1,NA,NA,TRBV20-1,TGCAGTGCTAGCGGTTCAGGGGTGACTGAAGCTTTCTTT,CSASGSGVTEAFF
TRBJ1-1,NA,NA,TRBV7-6,TGTGCCAGCAGCCTCCGAGGGGGAATTGAAGCTTTCTTT,CASSLRGGIEAFF
TRBJ2-7,few,TRBD1,TRBV20-1,TGCAGTGCTAAAGGGGACAGCTACGAGCAGTACTTC,CSAKGDSYEQYF
TRBJ1-6,NA,NA,TRBV7-3,TGTGCCAGCAGCCCGATCGGGGCGGTGAATTCACCCCTCCACTTT,CASSPIGAVNSPLHF
TRBJ1-5,many,TRBD1,TRBV7-9,TGTGCCAGCAGTACAGGACAGGGCGAGAGTCAGCCCCAGCATTTT,CASSTGQGESQPQHF
TRBJ1-2,many,NA,TRBV12-3/TRBV12-4,TGTGCCAGCAGTTTTTGGGACTTGCCTATTGGCTACACCTTC,CASSFWDLPIGYTF
TRBJ2-7,NA,TRBD1,TRBV6-6,TGTGCCAGCAGTCATGGGCCGACAGGGGTCTACGAGCAGTACTTC,CASSHGPTGVYEQYF
TRBJ2-2,NA,TRBD2,TRBV2,TGTGCCAGCGCGCTCCCGGGACTAGCGGGAGCGGAAAACACCGGGGAGCTGTTTTTT,CASALPGLAGAENTGELFF
TRBJ2-6,NA,NA,TRBV5-1,TGCGCCAGCAGCTTGGATATGGGCAGCCATAGCTCTGGGGCCAACGTCCTGACTTTC,CASSLDMGSHSSGANVLTF
TRBJ1-3,many,NA,TRBV7-2,TGTGCCAGCAGCTTAGCGCTTTCTGGAAACACCATATATTTT,CASSLALSGNTIYF
TRBJ2-5,many,NA,TRBV7-8,TGTGCCAGCAGCGTCGACCGGGAGACCCAGTACTTC,CASSVDRETQYF
TRBJ1-6,many,NA,TRBV19,TGTGCCAGTAGTACGGGGAATAATTCACCCCTCCACTTT,CASSTGNNSPLHF
TRBJ1-1,few,NA,TRBV7-8,TGTGCCAGCAGCCCTGGGGGTGGGGATCACACTGAAGCTTTCTTT,CASSPGGGDHTEAFF